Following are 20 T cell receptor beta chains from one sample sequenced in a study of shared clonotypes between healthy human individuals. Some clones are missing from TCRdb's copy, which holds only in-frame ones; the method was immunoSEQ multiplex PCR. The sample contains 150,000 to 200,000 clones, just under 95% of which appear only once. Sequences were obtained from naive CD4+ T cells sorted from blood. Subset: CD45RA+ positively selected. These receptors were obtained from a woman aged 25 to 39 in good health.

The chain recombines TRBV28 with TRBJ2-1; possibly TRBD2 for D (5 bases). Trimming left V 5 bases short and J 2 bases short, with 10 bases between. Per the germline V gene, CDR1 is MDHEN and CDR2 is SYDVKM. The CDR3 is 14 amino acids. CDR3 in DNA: TGTGCCAGCAGTGTCCAGCGGACCTACAATGAGCAGTTCTTC. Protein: CASSVQRTYNEQFF.

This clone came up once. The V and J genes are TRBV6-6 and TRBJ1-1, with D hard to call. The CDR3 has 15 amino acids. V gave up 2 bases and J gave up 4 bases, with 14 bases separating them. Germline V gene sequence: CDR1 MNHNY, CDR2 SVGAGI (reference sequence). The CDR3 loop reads CASSYGAVGFTEAFF. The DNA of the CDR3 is TGTGCCAGCAGTTACGGAGCAGTTGGGTTCACTGAAGCTTTCTTT.

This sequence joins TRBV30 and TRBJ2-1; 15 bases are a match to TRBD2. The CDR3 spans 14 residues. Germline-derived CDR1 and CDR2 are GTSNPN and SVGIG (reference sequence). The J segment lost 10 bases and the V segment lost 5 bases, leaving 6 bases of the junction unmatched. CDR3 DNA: TGTGCCTGGTTGGGACTAGCGGGAGGTTGGGAGCAGTTCTTC. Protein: CAWLGLAGGWEQFF.

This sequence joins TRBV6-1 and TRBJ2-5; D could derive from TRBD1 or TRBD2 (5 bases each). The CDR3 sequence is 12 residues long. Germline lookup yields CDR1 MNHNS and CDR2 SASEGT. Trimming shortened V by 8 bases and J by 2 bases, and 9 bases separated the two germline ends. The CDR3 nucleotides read TGTGCCAGCGGGACCCCACAAGAGACCCAGTACTTC. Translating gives CASGTPQETQYF.

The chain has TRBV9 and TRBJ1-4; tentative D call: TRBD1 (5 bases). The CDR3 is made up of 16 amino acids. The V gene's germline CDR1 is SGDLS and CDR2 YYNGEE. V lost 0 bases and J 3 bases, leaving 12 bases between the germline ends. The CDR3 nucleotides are TGTGCCAGCAGCGTAGGATCAGGGTCAGCTAATGAAAAACTGTTTTTT. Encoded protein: CASSVGSGSANEKLFF.

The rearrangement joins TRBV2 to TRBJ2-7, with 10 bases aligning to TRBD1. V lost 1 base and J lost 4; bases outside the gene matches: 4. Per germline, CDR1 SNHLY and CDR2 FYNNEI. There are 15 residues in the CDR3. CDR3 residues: CASSEGTGGAYEQYF. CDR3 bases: TGTGCCAGCAGTGAAGGGACAGGGGGGGCGTACGAGCAGTACTTC.

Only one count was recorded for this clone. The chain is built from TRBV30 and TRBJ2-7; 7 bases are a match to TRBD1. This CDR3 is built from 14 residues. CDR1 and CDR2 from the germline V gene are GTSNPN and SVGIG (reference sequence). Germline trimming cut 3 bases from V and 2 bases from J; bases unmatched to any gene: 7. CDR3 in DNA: TGTGCCTGGAGCGCTGAGGGGGCTACCTACGAGCAGTACTTC. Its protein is CAWSAEGATYEQYF.

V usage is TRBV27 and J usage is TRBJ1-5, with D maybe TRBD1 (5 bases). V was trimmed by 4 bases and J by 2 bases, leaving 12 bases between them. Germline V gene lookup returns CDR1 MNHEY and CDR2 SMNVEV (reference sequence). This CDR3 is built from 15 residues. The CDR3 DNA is TGTGCCAGCAGTTCCGCCGGGGCTGGCAATCAGCCCCAGCATTTT. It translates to CASSSAGAGNQPQHF.

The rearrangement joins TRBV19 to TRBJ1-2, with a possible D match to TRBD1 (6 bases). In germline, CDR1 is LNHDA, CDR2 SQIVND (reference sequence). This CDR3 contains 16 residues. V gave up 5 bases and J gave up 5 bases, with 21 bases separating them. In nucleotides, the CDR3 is TGTGCCAGTAGTCTTACTACAGGGATTGGCTCGTATGGCTACACCTTC. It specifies CASSLTTGIGSYGYTF.

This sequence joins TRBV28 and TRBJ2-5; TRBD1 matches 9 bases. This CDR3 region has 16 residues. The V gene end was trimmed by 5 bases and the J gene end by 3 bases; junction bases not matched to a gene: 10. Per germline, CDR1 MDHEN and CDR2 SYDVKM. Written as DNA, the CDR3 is TGTGCCAGCAGTACAGGGGGCCCTCAAAAGAAAGAGACCCAGTACTTC. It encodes CASSTGGPQKKETQYF.

This CDR3 reads CASSQGSGRAFYEQYF. The CDR3, as DNA: TGCGCCAGCAGCCAAGGTAGCGGGAGGGCTTTCTACGAGCAGTACTTC. This chain joins TRBV4-1 and TRBJ2-7; 11 bases align to TRBD2. Germline lookup yields CDR1 MGHRA and CDR2 YSYEKL. CDR3 size: 16 residues. J gave up 3 bases and V 1 base, and 5 bases lay outside the gene matches.

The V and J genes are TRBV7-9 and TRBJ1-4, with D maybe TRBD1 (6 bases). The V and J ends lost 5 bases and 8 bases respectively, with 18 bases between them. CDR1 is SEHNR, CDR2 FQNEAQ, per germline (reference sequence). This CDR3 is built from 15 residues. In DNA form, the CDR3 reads TGTGCCAGCAGCCCGACAGGAGGACGGGAAGAAAAACTGTTTTTT. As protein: CASSPTGGREEKLFF.

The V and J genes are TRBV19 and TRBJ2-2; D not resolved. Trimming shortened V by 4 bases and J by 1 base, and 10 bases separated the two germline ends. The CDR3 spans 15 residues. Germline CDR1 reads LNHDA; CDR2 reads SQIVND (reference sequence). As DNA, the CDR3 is TGTGCCAGTAGTACTGGCAGAATGAACACCGGGGAGCTGTTTTTT. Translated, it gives CASSTGRMNTGELFF.

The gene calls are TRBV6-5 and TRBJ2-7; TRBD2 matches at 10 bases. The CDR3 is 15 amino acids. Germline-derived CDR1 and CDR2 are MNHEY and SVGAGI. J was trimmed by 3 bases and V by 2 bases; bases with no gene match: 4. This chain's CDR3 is CASSYASGSGYEQYF. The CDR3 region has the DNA TGTGCCAGCAGTTACGCTAGCGGGAGCGGCTACGAGCAGTACTTC.

CDR3 nucleotide sequence: TGTGCCAGCAGCTCCGAACAACGCCCAGGGGCCAAAAACATTCAGTACTTC. Translation gives CASSSEQRPGAKNIQYF. The gene calls are TRBV7-9 and TRBJ2-4; D is perhaps TRBD1 (5 bases). Germline CDR1 SEHNR, CDR2 FQNEAQ (reference sequence). V lost 4 bases, J lost 1 base, and 17 bases lay in between. CDR3 length: 17 amino acids.

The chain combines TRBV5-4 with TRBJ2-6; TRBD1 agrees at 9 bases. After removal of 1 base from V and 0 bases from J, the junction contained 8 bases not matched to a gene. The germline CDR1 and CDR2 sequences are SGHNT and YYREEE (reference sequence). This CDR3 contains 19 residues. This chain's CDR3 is CASSLYPGQGYSGANVLTF. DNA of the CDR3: TGTGCCAGCAGCTTGTATCCGGGACAGGGATACTCTGGGGCCAACGTCCTGACTTTC.

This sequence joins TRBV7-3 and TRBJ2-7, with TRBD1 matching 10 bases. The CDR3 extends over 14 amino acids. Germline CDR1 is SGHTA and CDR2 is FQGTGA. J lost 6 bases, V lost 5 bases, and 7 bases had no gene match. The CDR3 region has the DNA TGTGCCAGCAGCCCTGCCGGGACAGGGGCCGAGCAGTACTTC. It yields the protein CASSPAGTGAEQYF.

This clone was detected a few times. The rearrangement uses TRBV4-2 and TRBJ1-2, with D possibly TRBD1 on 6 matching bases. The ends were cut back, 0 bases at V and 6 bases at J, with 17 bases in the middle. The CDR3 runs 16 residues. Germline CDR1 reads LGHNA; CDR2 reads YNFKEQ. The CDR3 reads CASSQEPLRQDHGYTF. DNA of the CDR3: TGTGCCAGCAGCCAAGAACCGTTGAGACAGGATCATGGCTACACCTTC.

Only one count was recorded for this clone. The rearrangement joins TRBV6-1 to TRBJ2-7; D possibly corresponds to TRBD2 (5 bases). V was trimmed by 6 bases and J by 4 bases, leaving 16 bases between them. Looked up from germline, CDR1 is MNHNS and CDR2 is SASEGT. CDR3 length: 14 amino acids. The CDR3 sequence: CASRRDFLGYEQYF. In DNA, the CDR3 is TGTGCCAGCAGGAGGGATTTCCTAGGATACGAGCAGTACTTC.

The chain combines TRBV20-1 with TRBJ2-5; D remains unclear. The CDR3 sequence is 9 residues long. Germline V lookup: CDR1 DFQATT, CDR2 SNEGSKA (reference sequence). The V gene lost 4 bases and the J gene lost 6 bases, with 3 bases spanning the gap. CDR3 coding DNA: TGCAGTGCTAAGCAGACCCAGTACTTC. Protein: CSAKQTQYF.